What follows are 28 T cell receptor beta chains derived from one specimen sequenced in a study of cytomegalovirus exposure and HLA in healthy donors. With 60 Vbeta and 13 Jbeta primers, the PCR was carried out. Sequencing used immunoSEQ multiplex PCR; TCRdb keeps in-frame clones, though not all of them. The sample has a few hundred thousand clones; 65% to 90% are singletons. Sequencing was carried out using PBMCs. Every receptor here comes from a girl aged 5 to 17 in good health and CMV-seronegative.

The chain carries TRBV19 and TRBJ2-7, with 10 bases that match TRBD2. This CDR3 spans 14 amino acids. Germline CDR1 LNHDA, CDR2 SQIVND (reference sequence). V shed 4 bases and J 2 bases; nucleotides not matched to a gene: 2. The CDR3 sequence is CASSTTSGPYEQYF. As DNA, the CDR3 is TGTGCCAGTAGTACGACTAGCGGGCCCTACGAGCAGTACTTC.

The chain carries TRBV2 and TRBJ1-2; tentative D call: TRBD1 (5 bases). This CDR3 has 12 residues. Germline V gene sequence: CDR1 SNHLY, CDR2 FYNNEI. V shed 7 bases and J shed 6 bases, with 12 bases lying between them. As DNA, the CDR3 is TGTGCCAGCACTGACCTACAGGATGGCTACACCTTC. Amino acid sequence: CASTDLQDGYTF.

J is TRBJ2-7 and V is TRBV28, with D possibly being TRBD2 (6 bases). The CDR3 length is 13 residues. V was pared by 6 bases and J by 9 bases, with 18 bases between. Germline V gene sequence: CDR1 MDHEN, CDR2 SYDVKM. The CDR3 DNA reads TGTGCCAGCAGGGGAGTTTCGTTGGAGGGGCAGTACTTC. It yields the protein CASRGVSLEGQYF.

This clone was observed a single time. The chain recombines TRBV14 with TRBJ2-7, with no clear D. CDR1 and CDR2 from the germline V gene are SGHDN and FVKESK. V was cut by 2 bases and J by 3 bases, with 11 bases left in between. CDR3 length equals 14 residues. CDR3 DNA sequence: TGTGCCAGCAGCCAATCTGTGGTTAGCTACGAGCAGTACTTC. Translating it yields CASSQSVVSYEQYF.

The rearrangement joins TRBV19 to TRBJ1-2, with 7 bases identical to TRBD1. The V and J ends lost 8 bases and 0 bases, in that order; junction bases with no gene match: 6. CDR1 and CDR2 from the germline V gene are LNHDA and SQIVND (reference sequence). The CDR3 extends over 14 amino acids. CDR3 sequence (DNA): TGTGCCAGTTCGGGGGACAGAACTAACTATGGCTACACCTTC. This codes for CASSGDRTNYGYTF. Combining the CDR3 with reference TRBV19 and TRBJ1-2 gives the whole variable domain DGGITQSPKYLFRKEGQNVTLSCEQNLNHDAMYWYRQDPGQGLRLIYYSQIVNDFQKGDIAEGYSVSREKKESFPLTVTSAQKNPTAFYLCASSGDRTNYGYTFGSGTRLTVV.

The V and J genes are TRBV28 and TRBJ1-4; D is unresolved. Trimming removed 10 bases from V and 3 bases from J, with 27 bases in between. This CDR3 is built from 18 residues. The germline CDR1 and CDR2 sequences are MDHEN and SYDVKM. CDR3 in amino acids: CATRTGRPQKRANEKLFF. DNA of the CDR3: TGTGCCACGCGAACCGGGCGTCCCCAAAAGAGGGCTAATGAAAAACTGTTTTTT.

A remark on this clone: A read error may account for a junction end that differs from germline. The chain couples TRBV2 to TRBJ1-2; D uncertain. Germline CDR1 reads SNHLY; CDR2 reads FYNNEI. The CDR3 is made up of 12 amino acids. The CDR3 spells CASSRTADTTPF. As DNA, the CDR3 is TGTGCCAGCAGCCGCACTGCCGACACCACTCCATTC.

The genes are TRBV18 and TRBJ1-3, with D maybe TRBD1 (6 bases). Per germline, CDR1 KGHSH and CDR2 LQKENI. The CDR3 totals 15 residues. V gave up 3 bases and J gave up 4 bases, with 13 bases separating them. CDR3 loop: CASSPIQDRGNTIYF. The CDR3, as DNA: TGTGCCAGCTCACCTATCCAAGACAGGGGAAACACCATATATTTT.

The chain couples TRBV28 to TRBJ2-4; 10 bases match TRBD1. This CDR3 is 15 amino acids long. V shed 7 bases, J shed 13 bases, and the junction held 16 bases outside the gene matches. From germline, CDR1 is MDHEN and CDR2 SYDVKM. The CDR3, as DNA: TGTGCCAGCACCTCCCCGGGGGACAGGGGTTTTTGGCAGTACTTC. Translation gives CASTSPGDRGFWQYF.

This clone was counted a single time. V and J are TRBV5-1 and TRBJ2-1; tentatively, D is TRBD2 (6 bases). This CDR3 has 12 residues. The V and J ends lost 5 bases and 4 bases respectively, with 7 bases between them. Germline values: CDR1 SGHRS, CDR2 YFSETQ. The CDR3 reads CASRRGYNEQFF. The CDR3 coding sequence is TGCGCCAGCAGGCGGGGTTACAATGAGCAGTTCTTC.

The chain couples TRBV27 to TRBJ2-7; the match to TRBD1 covers 10 bases. The V gene's germline CDR1 is MNHEY and CDR2 SMNVEV (reference sequence). Trimming removed 5 bases from V and 4 bases from J; junction bases left unmatched: 17. There are 18 residues in the CDR3. CDR3 coding DNA: TGTGCCAGCAGTAAAACCCCCAAGACAGGGGGCAGAATGTACGAGCAGTACTTC. Its protein is CASSKTPKTGGRMYEQYF.

V usage is TRBV2 and J usage is TRBJ1-6, with D possibly TRBD1 on 6 matching bases. CDR3 length equals 14 residues. Germline assignment: CDR1 SNHLY and CDR2 FYNNEI. Trimming left V 10 bases short and J 8 bases short, with 18 bases between. In DNA, the CDR3 is TGTGCCACAGAAGAACTTCCAGGGGATTCACCCCTCCACTTT. This sequence encodes CATEELPGDSPLHF. Based on the CDR3 plus reference TRBV2 and TRBJ1-6, the full variable domain is EPEVTQTPSHQVTQMGQEVILRCVPISNHLYFYWYRQILGQKVEFLVSFYNNEISEKSEIFDDQFSVERPDGSNFTLKIRSTKLEDSAMYFCATEELPGDSPLHFGNGTRLTVT.

This chain joins TRBV7-2 and TRBJ2-3; no definite D call. The CDR3 length is 12 residues. CDR1 is SGHTA and CDR2 is FQGNSA in the germline V gene. V lost 4 bases to trimming and J lost 2 bases, with 4 bases between them. DNA of the CDR3: TGTGCCAGCAGCTCCTTCACAGATACGCAGTATTTT. This codes for CASSSFTDTQYF.

The CDR3, as DNA: TGCGCCAGCAGCCCCGGGACAGGGGACCCCATGAACTATGGCTACACCTTC. Amino acid sequence: CASSPGTGDPMNYGYTF. This chain joins TRBV5-1 and TRBJ1-2, with 10 bases identical to TRBD1. The CDR3 runs to 17 residues. J lost 2 bases, V lost 4 bases, and 11 bases had no gene match. Germline V CDR1 and CDR2: SGHRS, YFSETQ.

The chain recombines TRBV7-3 with TRBJ2-2, with a weak D call TRBD1 (6 bases). Germline V gene lookup returns CDR1 SGHTA and CDR2 FQGTGA. V shed 3 bases and J shed 2 bases, with 10 bases lying between them. The CDR3 consists of 15 residues. CDR3 DNA sequence: TGTGCCAGCAGCTTGGCAGGGGCTAACACCGGGGAGCTGTTTTTT. Protein: CASSLAGANTGELFF.

A few counts support this clone. The chain joins TRBV4-1 to TRBJ1-1; 9 bases agree with TRBD1. The germline V gene has CDR1 MGHRA and CDR2 YSYEKL. Trimming cost V 5 bases and J 9 bases; bases outside gene matches: 10. The CDR3 sequence is 14 residues long. The CDR3 spells CASSGEGQGEQAFF. CDR3 bases: TGCGCCAGCAGCGGTGAGGGACAGGGCGAGCAAGCTTTCTTT.

This clone was recorded only once. V usage is TRBV5-1 and J usage is TRBJ2-3; 10 bases line up with TRBD2. Germline V lookup: CDR1 SGHRS, CDR2 YFSETQ. Trimming at V came to 5 bases and at J to 2 bases, leaving 20 bases not matched to a gene. The CDR3 consists of 20 residues. This CDR3 reads CASRFLAGVYGTSPTDTQYF. The CDR3 nucleotides read TGCGCCAGCAGATTCCTAGCGGGGGTCTACGGAACTAGCCCCACAGATACGCAGTATTTT.

The chain links TRBV10-2 to TRBJ1-5; 8 bases align to TRBD1. Germline CDR1 is WSHSY and CDR2 is SAAADI. The CDR3 runs to 13 residues. V was pared by 4 bases and J by 6 bases, with 2 bases of the junction left unmatched. The CDR3, as DNA: TGCGCCAGCAGTGGACAGGGGAGTCAGCCCCAGCATTTT. Translated, it gives CASSGQGSQPQHF.

This sequence joins TRBV11-2 and TRBJ1-2, with 7 bases aligning to TRBD1. The CDR3 is made up of 14 amino acids. V dropped 5 bases and J dropped 3; count of bases not matched to a gene: 6. Germline V gene lookup returns CDR1 SGHAT and CDR2 FQNNGV. The chain's CDR3 is CASSADRLDYGYTF. Here the CDR3 DNA reads TGTGCCAGCAGCGCGGACAGGTTGGACTATGGCTACACCTTC. The variable domain in full, completed from reference TRBV11-2 and TRBJ1-2, reads EAGVAQSPRYKIIEKRQSVAFWCNPISGHATLYWYQQILGQGPKLLIQFQNNGVVDDSQLPKDRFSAERLKGVDSTLKIQPAKLEDSAVYLCASSADRLDYGYTFGSGTRLTVV.

This clone was recorded a few times. This sequence joins TRBV19 and TRBJ2-1, with D tentatively TRBD1 (6 bases). The CDR3 is 15 amino acids. The germline V gene has CDR1 LNHDA and CDR2 SQIVND (reference sequence). Trimming stripped 3 bases from V and 2 bases from J, with 11 bases between. The CDR3 is CASSILTGPYNEQFF. As DNA, the CDR3 is TGTGCCAGTAGTATTCTGACAGGACCCTACAATGAGCAGTTCTTC. Full variable domain (remainder filled in from reference TRBV19 and TRBJ2-1): DGGITQSPKYLFRKEGQNVTLSCEQNLNHDAMYWYRQDPGQGLRLIYYSQIVNDFQKGDIAEGYSVSREKKESFPLTVTSAQKNPTAFYLCASSILTGPYNEQFFGPGTRLTVL.

The chain carries TRBV27 and TRBJ2-1, with 11 bases identical to TRBD2. CDR3 length: 17 amino acids. Trimming took 5 bases from V and 4 from J; bases not matched to a gene: 10. The germline V gene has CDR1 MNHEY and CDR2 SMNVEV (reference sequence). The CDR3 loop reads CASSPRRRTSGYNEQFF. CDR3 sequence (DNA): TGTGCCAGCAGTCCACGAAGAAGGACTAGCGGGTACAATGAGCAGTTCTTC.

The chain combines TRBV5-6 with TRBJ1-2; tentative D call: TRBD1 (6 bases). The CDR3 runs 17 residues. Between the trimmed V and J ends, which lost 1 base and 6 bases, there was a span of 22 bases. Per germline, CDR1 SGHDT and CDR2 YYEEEE. The CDR3 spells CASSLYAPPTGLDGYTF. The CDR3 DNA sequence: TGTGCCAGCAGCTTGTACGCCCCCCCTACAGGGCTCGATGGCTACACCTTC.

The V gene is TRBV18, the J gene TRBJ2-5, with a weak D call TRBD2 (5 bases). This CDR3 spans 11 amino acids. Trimming took off 8 bases at V and 3 bases at J, with 7 bases between the two ends. CDR1 is KGHSH, CDR2 LQKENI, per germline. The CDR3 protein is CASGLEETQYF. The CDR3 region has the DNA TGTGCCAGCGGACTTGAAGAGACCCAGTACTTC.

This clone was seen more than once but under ten times. This chain links TRBV10-1 with TRBJ2-1, with 8 positions matching TRBD2. The CDR3 consists of 19 residues. V was clipped by 4 bases and J by 8 bases; unmatched bases: 22. The germline CDR1 and CDR2 sequences are WNHNN and SYGVQD (reference sequence). This chain's CDR3 is CASSVGAGADSPGGDEQFF. The CDR3 nucleotides read TGCGCCAGCAGTGTTGGGGCGGGAGCTGATTCCCCGGGGGGGGATGAGCAGTTCTTC.

V usage is TRBV27 and J usage is TRBJ2-1, with D possibly matching TRBD2 (7 bases). The ends were cut back, 10 bases at V and 4 bases at J, with 23 bases in the middle. Germline loops: CDR1 MNHEY, CDR2 SMNVEV (reference sequence). The length of the CDR3 is 16 residues. The CDR3 bases are TGTGCCACCTTGATGAATTCGGGGGGCTTATACAATGAGCAGTTCTTC. It specifies CATLMNSGGLYNEQFF.

Notes on this clone: Sequence at one end of the junction differs from germline and may be a read error. The chain carries TRBV6-5 and TRBJ2-3; a possible D gene is TRBD1 (6 bases). Germline CDR1 is MNHEY and CDR2 is SVGAGI. CDR3 size: 11 residues. The CDR3 coding sequence is TGTGCCGGCAGTCGACCGGGACATACGTATTTT. Translated: CAGSRPGHTYF.

This chain links TRBV7-9 with TRBJ2-3, with 8 bases that match TRBD2. The CDR3 is made up of 17 amino acids. The V segment lost 6 bases and the J segment 11 bases; nucleotides outside the gene matches: 22. Germline V CDR1 and CDR2: SEHNR, FQNEAQ (reference sequence). CDR3 sequence reads: CASRHGGRGAPHRKQYF. The CDR3 DNA follows: TGTGCCAGCAGGCACGGGGGGCGGGGGGCCCCACATCGTAAGCAGTATTTT.

This chain connects TRBV6-1 to TRBJ1-4, with TRBD1 matching over 7 bases. This CDR3 has 15 amino acids. Per the germline V gene, CDR1 is MNHNS and CDR2 is SASEGT. The ends lost 2 bases at V and 6 bases at J; junction bases unmatched: 6. CDR3 sequence reads: CASSERGLTHEKLFF. CDR3 nucleotides: TGTGCCAGCAGTGAAAGGGGGCTTACACATGAAAAACTGTTTTTT.